This is a list of T cell receptor beta chains from one sample in a study of vaccination and CD4 T cells after COVID-19. Their antigen targets remain unknown. TCRdb reanalysed the PCR reads using MiXCR and keeps one entry per CDR3 protein. The table shows more than 10,000 distinct CDR3 sequences, with about 40% occurring only once. The material sequenced was CD4+ T cells from blood, cultured in vitro. Receptors originate from a human donor in good health. The CDR3 runs from the conserved cysteine through the conserved F or W. D genes are given only for firm matches. Size is stated for part of the rows, as once, few or many counts, or as a class when the clone is expanded.

j_call clone_size d_call v_call cdr3_aa cdr3_nt
TRBJ2-5 - - TRBV20-1 CSARSLRDSRRETQYF TGCAGTGCTAGATCCTTGAGGGACTCCCGCCGGGAGACCCAGTACTTC
TRBJ2-4 few - TRBV27 CASSVQGAKNIQYF TGTGCCAGCAGTGTCCAGGGAGCCAAAAACATTCAGTACTTC
TRBJ2-1 - - TRBV7-2 CASSLEARKFF TGTGCCAGCAGCTTAGAGGCCAGAAAGTTCTTC
TRBJ2-5 few TRBD2 TRBV7-3 CASSWTGLAGVETQYF TGTGCCAGCAGCTGGACGGGACTAGCGGGAGTGGAGACCCAGTACTTC
TRBJ2-5 - TRBD1 TRBV19 CASSARDRGLWETQYF TGTGCCAGTAGTGCAAGGGACAGGGGTTTATGGGAGACCCAGTACTTC
TRBJ2-1 - - TRBV6-4 CASSDSIGSYNEQFF TGTGCCAGCAGTGACTCGATCGGGTCTTACAATGAGCAGTTCTTC
TRBJ1-6 - - TRBV6-2/TRBV6-3 CASTPSGGDSPLHF TGTGCCAGCACCCCCTCGGGAGGGGATTCACCCCTCCACTTT
TRBJ1-1 few TRBD1 TRBV7-9 CASSWTQGAAEAFF TGTGCCAGCAGCTGGACCCAGGGGGCCGCTGAAGCTTTCTTT
TRBJ2-7 - - TRBV27 CASNKGTGHAEQYF TGTGCCAGCAACAAGGGTACAGGGCACGCCGAGCAGTACTTC
TRBJ1-1 - - TRBV19 CASSPPGLGGTEAFF TGTGCCAGTAGTCCCCCCGGCCTCGGCGGGACTGAAGCTTTCTTT